One and the same sample provided the 9 T cell receptor beta chains below, sequenced in a study of shared clonotypes between healthy human individuals. Profiling relied on immunoSEQ multiplex PCR, and the TCRdb table lists in-frame clones only, not all of them. The table lists roughly 2 million clones, 95% of them singletons. Input material: naive CD4+ T cells sorted from blood. Subset given: CD45RA+ positively selected. The receptors were sampled from a man aged 18 to 29 in good health.

This chain joins TRBV7-9 and TRBJ2-5; D gene uncertain. The CDR3 totals 14 residues. The V gene's germline CDR1 is SEHNR and CDR2 FQNEAQ (reference sequence). V was pared by 2 bases and J by 0 bases, with 7 bases between. CDR3 nucleotides: TGTGCCAGCAGCTTAAGCAATGACCAAGAGACCCAGTACTTC. Amino acid sequence: CASSLSNDQETQYF.

J is TRBJ1-1 and V is TRBV5-4; the D is unclear. The germline gives CDR1 SGHNT, CDR2 YYREEE (reference sequence). With 7 bases removed from V and 0 bases from J, the gap between germline ends came to 13 bases. The CDR3 consists of 14 residues. The CDR3 here is CASHRTGLNTEAFF. CDR3 coding DNA: TGTGCCAGCCACCGAACGGGTTTGAACACTGAAGCTTTCTTT.

The rearrangement joins TRBV29-1 to TRBJ1-1, with TRBD1 matching 7 bases. This CDR3 region has 13 residues. Germline-derived CDR1 and CDR2 are SQVTM and ANQGSEA. The J segment lost 5 bases and the V segment lost 7 bases, leaving 10 bases of the junction unmatched. The CDR3 loop is CSAATGTRTEAFF. Written as DNA, the CDR3 is TGCAGCGCGGCGACAGGGACTAGAACTGAAGCTTTCTTT.

This clone was recorded only once. This chain connects TRBV5-4 to TRBJ2-7, with D perhaps given as TRBD1 or TRBD2 (5 bases each). Germline V lookup: CDR1 SGHNT, CDR2 YYREEE (reference sequence). The CDR3 is 15 residues long. V lost 3 bases, J lost 4 bases, and 17 bases lay in between. The chain's CDR3 is CASSSSRDGRYEQYF. The CDR3 region has the DNA TGTGCCAGCAGCTCCTCCCGGGACGGACGGTACGAGCAGTACTTC.

The V and J genes are TRBV9 and TRBJ1-6; D is undetermined. Trimming removed 5 bases from V and 0 bases from J, with 36 bases in between. This CDR3 has 24 residues. Looked up from germline, CDR1 is SGDLS and CDR2 is YYNGEE. CDR3 amino acids: CASRRRSLAGPPGSLSSYNSPLHF. The CDR3 region has the DNA TGTGCCAGCAGACGTAGGTCTTTGGCAGGTCCACCTGGGAGCCTAAGCTCCTATAATTCACCCCTCCACTTT.

The rearrangement links TRBV5-1 to TRBJ2-3; 7 positions agree with TRBD1. The CDR3 loop spans 16 amino acids. Unmatched junction bases numbered 4, after V lost 0 bases and J lost 0 bases. The germline CDR1 and CDR2 sequences are SGHRS and YFSETQ. CDR3 nucleotides: TGCGCCAGCAGCTTGGGACAGGGATCTAGCACAGATACGCAGTATTTT. Its protein product is CASSLGQGSSTDTQYF.

In this sample, this clone turned up once. The chain has TRBV7-8 and TRBJ1-5; no reliable D call. The CDR3 runs 16 residues. V lost 4 bases and J lost 0, with 13 bases in between. CDR1 and CDR2 from the germline V gene are SGHVS and FQNEAQ. The CDR3 bases are TGTGCCAGCAGCTCGGAGCAGGTATATAGCAATCAGCCCCAGCATTTT. Residues: CASSSEQVYSNQPQHF.

The gene calls are TRBV25-1 and TRBJ2-1, with 8 bases lining up with TRBD1. Germline CDR1 MGHDK, CDR2 SYGVNS. Trimming at V came to 4 bases and at J to 5 bases, leaving 4 bases not matched to a gene. The CDR3 length is 14 residues. The CDR3: CASSAGTGDNEQFF. CDR3 DNA: TGTGCCAGCAGTGCCGGGACAGGAGACAATGAGCAGTTCTTC.

V gene TRBV5-1 combines with J gene TRBJ2-1; no clear D. V dropped 5 bases and J dropped 0 bases, with 12 bases sitting between them. Germline loops: CDR1 SGHRS, CDR2 YFSETQ. The CDR3 length is 15 residues. The CDR3 reads CASRYGPSSYNEQFF. The CDR3, as DNA: TGCGCCAGCAGATACGGGCCGAGCTCCTACAATGAGCAGTTCTTC.